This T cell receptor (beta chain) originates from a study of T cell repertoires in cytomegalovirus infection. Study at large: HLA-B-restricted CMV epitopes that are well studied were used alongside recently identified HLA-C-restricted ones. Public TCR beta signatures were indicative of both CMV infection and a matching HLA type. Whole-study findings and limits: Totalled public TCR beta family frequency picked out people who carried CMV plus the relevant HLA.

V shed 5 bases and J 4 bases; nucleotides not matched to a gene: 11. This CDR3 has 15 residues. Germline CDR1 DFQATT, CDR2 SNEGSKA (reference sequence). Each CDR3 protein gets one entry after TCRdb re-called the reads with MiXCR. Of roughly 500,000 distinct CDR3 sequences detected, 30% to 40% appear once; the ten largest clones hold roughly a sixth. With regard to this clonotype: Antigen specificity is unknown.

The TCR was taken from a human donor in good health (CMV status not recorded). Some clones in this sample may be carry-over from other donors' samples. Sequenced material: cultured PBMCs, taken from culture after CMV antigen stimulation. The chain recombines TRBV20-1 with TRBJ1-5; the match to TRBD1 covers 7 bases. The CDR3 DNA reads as TGCAGTGCTGGATTCATTGGGGGACAGAATCAGCCCCAGCATTTT. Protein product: CSAGFIGGQNQPQHF.